Listed below are T cell receptor beta chains from one sample, sequenced in a study of response to subunit inactivated influenza vaccine. A single record per CDR3 protein comes from TCRdb applying MiXCR to the RT-PCR reads. The data show over 400,000 distinct CDR3 sequences, over 9.5% seen once. Source: PBMCs from blood, taken more than 35 days after vaccination. The origin of the receptors is a man in his forties or fifties who received an inactivated influenza vaccine. Each CDR3 is given with its conserved first and last residue. A D gene is named only where the DNA matches it firmly. Clone sizes are given selectively: once, few, many, or a class where the clone is expanded.

d_gene	j_gene	abundance	v_gene	CDR3nt	CDR3aa
TRBD1	TRBJ2-7	NA	TRBV6-2/TRBV6-3	TGTGCCAGCAGTTACGGGTCCGGACAGGGTTTTTTCCACGAGCAGTACTTC	CASSYGSGQGFFHEQYF
TRBD2	TRBJ2-3	NA	TRBV6-1	TGTGCCAGCAGGGTACTAGCGGGGGATACAGATACGCAGTATTTT	CASRVLAGDTDTQYF
NA	TRBJ2-1	NA	TRBV7-3	TGTGCCAGCAGCCAAAGGGGACTTAGCTCCTACAATGAGCAGTTCTTC	CASSQRGLSSYNEQFF
NA	TRBJ2-7	many	TRBV20-1	TGCAGTGCTTCGAACCCTCAGGACGAGCAGTACTTC	CSASNPQDEQYF
NA	TRBJ2-7	NA	TRBV7-9	TGTGCCAGCAGCTTTGGGAGTTTCGACGAGCAGTACTTC	CASSFGSFDEQYF
TRBD1	TRBJ1-3	few	TRBV20-1	TGCAGTGCTAGCAGGGGGCAGTTAAGTGGAAACACCATATATTTT	CSASRGQLSGNTIYF
TRBD2	TRBJ2-1	many	TRBV5-1	TGCGCCAGCAGCACGACTAGCGGGAGGGCCAATGAGCAGTTCTTC	CASSTTSGRANEQFF
NA	TRBJ1-1	NA	TRBV20-1	TGCAGTGCTATCCGCCCCGGGGATATGGTGGATGAAAGGGCTTTCTTT	CSAIRPGDMVDERAFF
NA	TRBJ1-1	few	TRBV20-1	TGCAGTGCTAGACCGCAGGGCGGCACTGAAGCTTTCTTT	CSARPQGGTEAFF
NA	TRBJ2-2	few	TRBV20-1	TGCAGTGCTACCCTTGGCGGGTCGAACACCGGGGAGCTGTTTTTT	CSATLGGSNTGELFF
NA	TRBJ1-2	few	TRBV29-1	TGCAGCGTTGAGGGGATCTATGGCTACACCTTC	CSVEGIYGYTF
NA	TRBJ2-2	few	TRBV4-2	TGTGCCAGCAGCCAAGATAGGAGGACCGGGGAGCTGTTTTTT	CASSQDRRTGELFF
NA	TRBJ2-7	once	TRBV4-2	TGTGCCAGCAGCCAAGATCTTGAAGGAAGTGAGCAGTACTTC	CASSQDLEGSEQYF
NA	TRBJ2-7	NA	TRBV3-1	TGTGCCAGCAGCCAAGTATTTTCGTCGGGGGCCGAGCAGTACTTC	CASSQVFSSGAEQYF
TRBD2	TRBJ2-7	few	TRBV4-1	TGCGCCAGCAGCCGATCTAGCGGGGGGGCGACTAGCTACGAGCAGTACTTC	CASSRSSGGATSYEQYF
TRBD1	TRBJ2-7	few	TRBV10-3	TGTGCCATCGGAAAGGGCAGACAGGGAACCTACGAGCAGTACTTC	CAIGKGRQGTYEQYF
NA	TRBJ2-2	few	TRBV4-1	TGCGCCAGCAGCCTCGGTGGGGGAATCGGTGGCACCGGGGAGCTGTTTTTT	CASSLGGGIGGTGELFF
NA	TRBJ1-1	NA	TRBV25-1	TGTGCCAGCAGTGAATTGGGCGTGTTTGAAGCTTTCTTT	CASSELGVFEAFF
TRBD2	TRBJ2-1	many	TRBV7-2	TGTGCCAGCAGCATTAGCGGGAGCTCCTACAATGAGCAGTTCTTC	CASSISGSSYNEQFF
NA	TRBJ1-5	NA	TRBV7-2	TGTGCCAGCAGCTTAGTGGGGGCCAGGAATAGCAATCAGCCCCAGCATTTT	CASSLVGARNSNQPQHF
NA	TRBJ2-1	NA	TRBV7-2	TGTGCCAGCAGCGCTGCCTCCTACAATGAGCAGTTCTTC	CASSAASYNEQFF
NA	TRBJ2-5	many	TRBV9	TGTGCCAGCAGCCCCGCGCCCCAAGTACGCCAAGAGACCCAGTACTTC	CASSPAPQVRQETQYF
TRBD2	TRBJ2-1	few	TRBV5-1	TGCGCCAGCAGCTTGGGCACTAGCGGGGGTTATGAGCAGTTCTTC	CASSLGTSGGYEQFF
TRBD1	TRBJ1-2	few	TRBV6-2/TRBV6-3	TGTGCCAGCAGCGACGACAGGGCCTATGGCTACACCTTC	CASSDDRAYGYTF
NA	TRBJ1-6	NA	TRBV20-1	TGCAGTGCTAGCCGTCGGGGGGCCTATAATTCACCCCTCCACTTT	CSASRRGAYNSPLHF
TRBD1	TRBJ1-2	NA	TRBV14	TGTGCCAGCAGCCGGCTACCGGGACAGGGTTATGGCTACACCTTC	CASSRLPGQGYGYTF
NA	TRBJ2-5	many	TRBV6-6	TGTGCCACCCGTAGTTTGGCCCAAGAGACCCAGTACTTC	CATRSLAQETQYF
NA	TRBJ2-4	many	TRBV12-3/TRBV12-4	TGTGCCAGCAGTTTAGGAATGCAGGGCGGAAACATTCAGTACTTC	CASSLGMQGGNIQYF
NA	TRBJ1-4	NA	TRBV4-1	TGCGCCAGCAGCCAAGATCAGTTATTTCAATCGAGGGAAAAACTGTTTTTT	CASSQDQLFQSREKLFF
TRBD1	TRBJ2-5	NA	TRBV7-8	TGTGCCAGCAGCTCCTCCCCCGACAGGGGGCAGGCGACCCAGTACTTC	CASSSSPDRGQATQYF
NA	TRBJ2-6	NA	TRBV7-8	TGTGCCAGCAGCCTTTGGGGCGCAAGTTCGTCCGGGGCCAACGTCCTGACTTTC	CASSLWGASSSGANVLTF
NA	TRBJ2-1	NA	TRBV6-1	TGTGCCACCCACAGGGGGGGCCTAAATGAGCAGTTCTTC	CATHRGGLNEQFF
TRBD1	TRBJ2-7	few	TRBV5-1	TGCGCCAGCAGCGAGACAGGGGTCGAGCAGTACTTC	CASSETGVEQYF
TRBD2	TRBJ2-5	NA	TRBV7-9	TGTGCCAGCAGCTTACCAGCGGGGGGTCTAGAAACCCAGTACTTC	CASSLPAGGLETQYF
TRBD1	TRBJ2-7	few	TRBV3-1	TGTGCCAGCAGCTACTGGACAGGGGGCGAGCAGTACTTC	CASSYWTGGEQYF
NA	TRBJ1-2	few	TRBV12-3/TRBV12-4	TGTGCCAGCAGCCCGCGGGCCCCGGGAAATTATGGCTACACCTTC	CASSPRAPGNYGYTF
NA	TRBJ1-6	many	TRBV12-3/TRBV12-4	TGTGCCAGCAGTCCACGGGGTGGGGGATGGTCACCCCTCCACTTT	CASSPRGGGWSPLHF
NA	TRBJ2-2	many	TRBV18	TGTGCCAGCTCACCATCGGGGGCGAACACCGGGGAGCTGTTTTTT	CASSPSGANTGELFF
TRBD1	TRBJ2-5	many	TRBV29-1	TGCAGCGTTGAAGGGAGGACAGGGGATGGGACCCAGTACTTC	CSVEGRTGDGTQYF
NA	TRBJ2-1	once	TRBV7-2	TGTGCCAGCAGCTTAGGACAGGGAGGGGACAATGAGCAGTTCTTC	CASSLGQGGDNEQFF
NA	TRBJ2-3	NA	TRBV5-1	TGCGCCAGCAGCTTTCAGGACGGTACTTACACAGATACGCAGTATTTT	CASSFQDGTYTDTQYF
NA	TRBJ2-6	few	TRBV4-3	TGCGCCAGCAGCCAAGATTTCTCTGGGGCCAACGTCCTGACTTTC	CASSQDFSGANVLTF
NA	TRBJ2-7	NA	TRBV5-1	TGCGCCAGCAGCTCCCCGCAGGGCGAAATCTCCTACGAGCAGTACTTC	CASSSPQGEISYEQYF
TRBD1	TRBJ2-7	few	TRBV5-1	TGCGCCAGCAAGCCGTACAGGGGCTCCTACGAGCAGTACTTC	CASKPYRGSYEQYF
TRBD2	TRBJ2-3	few	TRBV6-1	TGTGCCAGCAGTCCCTGGACTAGCGGGGGGGTAGACTGGAATACGCAGTATTTT	CASSPWTSGGVDWNTQYF
NA	TRBJ2-3	once	TRBV5-1	TGCGCCAGCAGACTGTCCCCAGCGGCTAGCACAGATACGCAGTATTTT	CASRLSPAASTDTQYF
TRBD2	TRBJ2-5	few	TRBV27	TGTGCCAGCAGAGCCGGGACTAGCGGGAGGGCCTACCAGACCCAGTACTTC	CASRAGTSGRAYQTQYF
NA	TRBJ2-1	few	TRBV7-2	TGTGCCAGCAGCTTAGTGCCCGCGACCTTTGTTGGGCAGTTCTTC	CASSLVPATFVGQFF
NA	TRBJ2-2	NA	TRBV7-9	TGTGCCAGCAGCTGGCCTAACACCGGGGAGCTGTTTTTT	CASSWPNTGELFF
NA	TRBJ1-5	NA	TRBV7-9	TGTGCCAGCAGCTGGGACGGGGATCAGCCCCAGCATTTT	CASSWDGDQPQHF
TRBD1	TRBJ2-7	NA	TRBV7-9	TGTGCCAGCAGCCGCGACAGGGTCGGCAGGGACGAGCAGTACTTC	CASSRDRVGRDEQYF
NA	TRBJ2-3	NA	TRBV7-2	TGTGCCAGCATCCAGCGCCCAGATACGCAGTATTTT	CASIQRPDTQYF
NA	TRBJ2-7	NA	TRBV13	TGTGCCAGCAGCACTGGGGCAGGCCCCTACGAGCAGTACTTC	CASSTGAGPYEQYF
NA	TRBJ1-4	few	TRBV25-1	TGTGCCAGCAGGGCTGGGGACCTGGGAGAAAAACTGTTTTTT	CASRAGDLGEKLFF
NA	TRBJ2-2	NA	TRBV29-1	TGCAGCGTCCAGGAGGGGGCGCGAACTGTCGGGGAGCTGTTTTTT	CSVQEGARTVGELFF